This entry lists 21 T cell receptor beta chains sequenced from one sample in a study of blood T cell repertoires in COVID-19. Method: immunoSEQ multiplex PCR; TCRdb's copy keeps in-frame clones and lacks some. The repertoire holds around 140,000 clones, with roughly 88% as singletons. Specimen: peripheral blood. The receptors come from a man between 60 and 75 years old with active or convalescent COVID-19.

This clone appeared a single time. The rearrangement uses TRBV11-3 and TRBJ1-5; D not certain. CDR1 is SGHNT, CDR2 YENEEA, per germline. The CDR3 is 15 amino acids. Trimming shortened V by 2 bases and J by 0 bases, and 8 bases separated the two germline ends. The CDR3 sequence: CASSLTGVSNQPQHF. Here the CDR3 DNA reads TGTGCCAGCAGCTTAACGGGAGTTAGCAATCAGCCCCAGCATTTT.

The chain employs TRBV28 and TRBJ2-7; D ambiguous. The CDR3 totals 11 residues. With 7 bases removed from V and 7 bases from J, the gap between germline ends came to 11 bases. CDR1 and CDR2 (germline): MDHEN, SYDVKM. The CDR3 DNA is TGTGCCAGCACCCTCCATCAGGAGCAGTACTTC. It translates to CASTLHQEQYF.

The chain recombines TRBV28 with TRBJ2-2; TRBD1 matches at 8 bases. Germline V gene sequence: CDR1 MDHEN, CDR2 SYDVKM. V shed 5 bases and J 2 bases; nucleotides not matched to a gene: 7. CDR3 length: 16 residues. The DNA of the CDR3 is TGTGCCAGCAGTCCCACGACAGGGGCCAACACCGGGGAGCTGTTTTTT. Its translation is CASSPTTGANTGELFF. The full variable domain, completed using reference TRBV28 and TRBJ2-2, is DVKVTQSSRYLVKRTGEKVFLECVQDMDHENMFWYRQDPGLGLRLIYFSYDVKMKEKGDIPEGYSVSREKKERFSLILESASTNQTSMYLCASSPTTGANTGELFFGEGSRLTVL.

The V call is TRBV3-1 (or the pseudogene TRBV3-2), the J call TRBJ1-1; D ambiguous. Trimming removed 0 bases at V and 10 bases at J, with 9 bases between. The CDR3 runs to 12 residues. The germline CDR1 and CDR2 sequences are LGHDT and YNNKEL (reference sequence). The CDR3 is CASSQDSGGAFF. CDR3 nucleotide sequence: TGTGCCAGCAGCCAAGATAGTGGAGGAGCTTTCTTT.

The rearrangement uses TRBV7-3 and TRBJ2-3, with D perhaps TRBD2 (6 bases). Per the germline V gene, CDR1 is SGHTA and CDR2 is FQGTGA. This CDR3 has 16 residues. Between the trimmed V and J ends, which lost 4 bases and 0 bases, there was a span of 14 bases. The CDR3: CASSSNSGRSTDTQYF. The DNA of the CDR3 is TGTGCCAGCAGCTCCAATAGCGGCCGTAGCACAGATACGCAGTATTTT.

This clone was observed a single time. The gene calls are TRBV9 and TRBJ2-1; TRBD1 aligns across 7 bases. The CDR3 is 15 amino acids. Germline CDR1 and CDR2: SGDLS and YYNGEE. Trimming cost V 0 bases and J 8 bases; bases outside gene matches: 8. In DNA, the CDR3 is TGTGCCAGCAGCGTAGGGGACAGCTCGGTCCATGAGCAGTTCTTC. It encodes CASSVGDSSVHEQFF.

This clone was counted only a few times. The chain combines TRBV7-2 with TRBJ1-1; no definite D call. Trimming stripped 5 bases from V and 6 bases from J, with 10 bases between. The CDR3 consists of 12 residues. CDR1 and CDR2 from the germline V gene are SGHTA and FQGNSA. CDR3 loop: CASSPAGSEAFF. The CDR3 DNA reads TGTGCCAGCAGCCCGGCGGGGTCTGAAGCTTTCTTT.

The J gene is TRBJ2-5, the V gene TRBV6-5, with D possibly being TRBD1 (6 bases). The CDR3 loop spans 13 amino acids. Trimming cost V 7 bases and J 6 bases, with 15 bases left between them. CDR1 MNHEY and CDR2 SVGAGI come from the germline V gene. DNA of the CDR3: TGTGCCAGCAAAACGAGGCAGGGGAAGACCCAGTACTTC. This gives the protein CASKTRQGKTQYF.

The chain has TRBV29-1 and TRBJ2-7; 8 bases match TRBD1. V shed 5 bases and J 7 bases; nucleotides not matched to a gene: 13. From germline, CDR1 is SQVTM and CDR2 ANQGSEA. This CDR3 contains 14 residues. CDR3: CSVLLWTGTNEQYF. CDR3 coding DNA: TGCAGCGTTCTCCTATGGACAGGGACAAATGAGCAGTACTTC.

The chain joins TRBV28 to TRBJ1-2; 7 bases map to TRBD1. Germline CDR1 is MDHEN and CDR2 is SYDVKM. CDR3 length: 15 residues. V was pared by 6 bases and J by 4 bases, with 11 bases of the junction left unmatched. As DNA, the CDR3 is TGTGCCAGCAGGGGGAGACAGGGTACGGCCTATGGCTACACCTTC. This gives the protein CASRGRQGTAYGYTF.

This chain links TRBV6-2 or TRBV6-3 with TRBJ2-5, with 7 bases fitting TRBD2. V lost 0 bases and J lost 7; bases outside the gene matches: 20. The CDR3 has 19 amino acids. Germline V CDR1 and CDR2: MNHEY, SVGEGT. CDR3 residues: CASSYSFIGASGSFWTQYF. The DNA for the CDR3 is TGTGCCAGCAGTTACTCGTTTATCGGGGCTAGCGGATCGTTTTGGACCCAGTACTTC.

V gene TRBV2 combines with J gene TRBJ2-5, with D hard to call. In germline, CDR1 is SNHLY, CDR2 FYNNEI. Trimming cost V 6 bases and J 5 bases, with 10 bases left between them. The CDR3 runs to 12 residues. CDR3: CASRGQPETQYF. CDR3 bases: TGTGCCAGCAGGGGCCAACCGGAGACCCAGTACTTC.

The CDR3 DNA is TGTGCCAGCAGCCCCCCGGGACTAGCGGGGGGAACCGGGGAGCTGTTTTTT. This gives the protein CASSPPGLAGGTGELFF. The J gene is TRBJ2-2, the V gene TRBV7-2; 15 bases line up with TRBD2. Germline V gene sequence: CDR1 SGHTA, CDR2 FQGNSA. The CDR3 loop spans 17 amino acids. The junction had 6 bases not matched to a gene; V was cut back by 5 bases and J by 5 bases.

The CDR3 sequence: CASSFDRGRNEKLFF. The CDR3 coding sequence is TGTGCCAGCAGCTTTGACAGGGGGCGTAATGAAAAACTGTTTTTT. The V call is TRBV7-2, the J call TRBJ1-4; 10 bases align to TRBD1. After removal of 3 bases from V and 4 bases from J, the junction contained 2 bases not matched to a gene. The CDR3 has 15 amino acids. Germline lookup yields CDR1 SGHTA and CDR2 FQGNSA.

The chain carries TRBV5-1 and TRBJ2-7; TRBD2 matches 8 bases. This CDR3 has 12 amino acids. V trimming: 8 bases; J trimming: 6 bases; junction bases outside the gene matches: 7. Germline-derived CDR1 and CDR2 are SGHRS and YFSETQ. The CDR3 nucleotides are TGCGCCAGTCGCCGGGAGGGGCTCGAGCAGTACTTC. It codes for CASRREGLEQYF.

This chain connects TRBV7-2 to TRBJ1-6, with a possible D match to TRBD1 (5 bases). The CDR3 runs to 13 residues. V was clipped by 3 bases and J by 7 bases, with 7 bases between them. Germline V CDR1 and CDR2: SGHTA, FQGNSA. The CDR3 nucleotides read TGTGCCAGCAGCTTCGGGGGAAATTCACCCCTCCACTTT. Its translation: CASSFGGNSPLHF.

The V call is TRBV15, the J call TRBJ2-5; D not resolved. Per the germline V gene, CDR1 is LNHNV and CDR2 is YYDKDF (reference sequence). The CDR3 is 14 residues long. V lost 0 bases, J lost 7 bases, and 12 bases lay in between. CDR3 coding DNA: TGTGCCACCAGCAGAGAGACATTTGGTCGGACCCAGTACTTC. It codes for CATSRETFGRTQYF. Together with reference TRBV15 and TRBJ2-5, the CDR3 gives the full variable domain: DAMVIQNPRYQVTQFGKPVTLSCSQTLNHNVMYWYQQKSSQAPKLLFHYYDKDFNNEADTPDNFQSRRPNTSFCFLDIRSPGLGDTAMYLCATSRETFGRTQYFGPGTRLLVL.

The V call is TRBV30, the J call TRBJ2-1; D may be TRBD2 (5 bases). Germline CDR1 and CDR2: GTSNPN and SVGIG (reference sequence). V lost 0 bases and J lost 3, with 9 bases in between. The CDR3 sequence is 14 residues long. CDR3 sequence: CAWSVGSLYNEQFF. The DNA for the CDR3 is TGTGCCTGGAGTGTTGGGAGCCTCTACAATGAGCAGTTCTTC.

This rearrangement joins TRBV5-4 to TRBJ2-7; 13 positions match TRBD2. V was pared by 0 bases and J by 1 base, with 4 bases of the junction left unmatched. The CDR3 is made up of 17 amino acids. Germline lookup yields CDR1 SGHNT and CDR2 YYREEE (reference sequence). The CDR3 here is CASSLAGGLAGSYEQYF. CDR3 nucleotides: TGTGCCAGCAGCTTGGCCGGGGGACTAGCGGGGTCCTACGAGCAGTACTTC.

The count of this clone is one. The chain combines TRBV19 with TRBJ2-1, with 10 bases aligning to TRBD2. The CDR3 covers 15 residues. Germline-derived CDR1 and CDR2 are LNHDA and SQIVND (reference sequence). After removal of 3 bases from V and 6 bases from J, the junction contained 5 bases not matched to a gene. The CDR3 nucleotides read TGTGCCAGTAGTATGCGGCTAGCGGGAGTCAATGAGCAGTTCTTC. It encodes CASSMRLAGVNEQFF.

The chain carries TRBV28 and TRBJ2-7, with a possible D match to TRBD1 (5 bases). The CDR3 is 14 amino acids. Germline CDR1 reads MDHEN; CDR2 reads SYDVKM. V was shortened by 7 bases and J by 2 bases, with 15 bases between the two germline ends. The CDR3 reads CASTTGHPPYEQYF. The CDR3 DNA reads TGTGCCAGCACCACCGGACATCCCCCCTACGAGCAGTACTTC.